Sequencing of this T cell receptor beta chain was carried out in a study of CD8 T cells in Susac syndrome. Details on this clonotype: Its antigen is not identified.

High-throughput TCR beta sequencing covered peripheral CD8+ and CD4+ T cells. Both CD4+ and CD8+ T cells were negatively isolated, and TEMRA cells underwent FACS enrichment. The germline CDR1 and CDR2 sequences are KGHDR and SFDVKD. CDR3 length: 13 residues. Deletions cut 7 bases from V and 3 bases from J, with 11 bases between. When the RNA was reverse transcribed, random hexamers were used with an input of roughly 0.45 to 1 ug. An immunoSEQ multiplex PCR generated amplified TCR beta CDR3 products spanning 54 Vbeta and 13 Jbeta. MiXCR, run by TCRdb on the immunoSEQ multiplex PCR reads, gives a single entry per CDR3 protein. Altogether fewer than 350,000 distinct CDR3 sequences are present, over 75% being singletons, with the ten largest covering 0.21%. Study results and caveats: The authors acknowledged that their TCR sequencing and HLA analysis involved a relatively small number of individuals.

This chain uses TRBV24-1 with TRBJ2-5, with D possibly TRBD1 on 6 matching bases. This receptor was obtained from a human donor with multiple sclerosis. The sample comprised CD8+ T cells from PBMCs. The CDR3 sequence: CATRETGKETQYF. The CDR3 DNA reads TGTGCCACCAGGGAAACAGGGAAAGAGACCCAGTACTTC.